One sample yielded the 30 T cell receptor beta chains listed below, sequenced in a study of T cells after yellow fever vaccination. TCRdb used MiXCR to reprocess the 5' RACE reads, holding one entry per CDR3 protein. Here the sample spans around 550,000 distinct CDR3 sequences, roughly 19% being singletons. The sample was PBMCs, taken 15 days after the yellow fever booster vaccination. Receptors originate from a man aged 25 to 40 who received the YFV17D yellow fever vaccine.

At least ten counts were recorded for this clonotype. The CDR3 coding sequence is TGTGCCAGTACCCCGAGACGGATCAACACCGGGGAGCTGTTTTTT. Translating it yields CASTPRRINTGELFF. V usage is TRBV2 and J usage is TRBJ2-2; D not certain. Trimming pared 9 bases from V and 2 bases from J, leaving 16 bases between. CDR1 is SNHLY, CDR2 FYNNEI, per germline. This CDR3 contains 15 residues.

In this sample, this clonotype turned up a few times. This chain links TRBV5-1 with TRBJ2-7; 11 bases agree with TRBD1. Per the germline V gene, CDR1 is SGHRS and CDR2 is YFSETQ. This CDR3 is 15 amino acids long. Unmatched junction bases numbered 5, after V lost 4 bases and J lost 2 bases. The CDR3 loop is CASSTGTGGAYEQYF. CDR3 coding DNA: TGCGCCAGCAGCACCGGGACAGGGGGTGCCTACGAGCAGTACTTC.

This clonotype was detected a few times. The chain is built from TRBV7-6 and TRBJ2-3; 9 nucleotides line up with TRBD1. The CDR3 extends over 16 amino acids. V trimming: 5 bases; J trimming: 2 bases; junction bases outside the gene matches: 8. In germline, CDR1 is SGHVS, CDR2 FNYEAQ. The CDR3 region is CASSGTGLALTDTQYF. The CDR3 bases are TGTGCCAGCAGCGGGACAGGGTTAGCGCTCACAGATACGCAGTATTTT.

This chain uses TRBV4-3 with TRBJ2-1, with TRBD2 identical over 8 bases. The length of the CDR3 is 19 residues. Losses at the gene ends were 0 bases for V and 0 bases for J; bases not matched to a gene: 10. The V gene's germline CDR1 is LGHNA and CDR2 YSLEER. The CDR3 loop is CASSQEASGRSVSYNEQFF. The DNA for the CDR3 is TGCGCCAGCAGCCAAGAGGCCAGCGGGAGAAGTGTCTCCTACAATGAGCAGTTCTTC.

This clonotype came up a few times. The chain couples TRBV6-1 to TRBJ2-7; 9 bases align to TRBD1. V shed 5 bases, J shed 6 bases, and the junction held 8 bases outside the gene matches. The CDR3 extends over 14 amino acids. The V gene's germline CDR1 is MNHNS and CDR2 SASEGT. The CDR3 here is CASSQAGTGLEQYF. CDR3 sequence (DNA): TGTGCCAGCAGTCAGGCCGGGACAGGGCTCGAGCAGTACTTC.

This clonotype occurred a few times. This chain joins TRBV2 and TRBJ2-7; 9 bases align to TRBD2. With 8 bases clipped from V and 2 bases from J, the junction kept 4 bases outside the gene matches. The CDR3 is 13 residues long. Germline CDR1 and CDR2: SNHLY and FYNNEI. This CDR3 reads CASCLAGPYEQYF. In DNA, the CDR3 is TGTGCCAGCTGTCTAGCGGGACCCTACGAGCAGTACTTC.

In this sample, this clonotype turned up a few times. The chain is built from TRBV27 and TRBJ2-7, with D possibly TRBD2 on 6 matching bases. The V and J ends lost 10 bases and 0 bases respectively, with 13 bases between them. Germline CDR1 and CDR2: MNHEY and SMNVEV (reference sequence). The CDR3 loop spans 13 amino acids. CDR3 protein: CATAGRSSYEQYF. The CDR3 region has the DNA TGTGCCACCGCTGGGAGGAGCTCCTACGAGCAGTACTTC.

The J gene is TRBJ2-2, the V gene TRBV5-1, with D possibly being TRBD2 (5 bases). The germline V gene has CDR1 SGHRS and CDR2 YFSETQ. Deletions cut 1 base from V and 4 bases from J, with 14 bases between. The CDR3 runs 16 residues. The CDR3 is CASSLKVGVGTGELFF. In DNA, the CDR3 is TGCGCCAGCAGCTTGAAAGTCGGGGTCGGCACCGGGGAGCTGTTTTTT.

In DNA, the CDR3 is TGTGCCAGTAGTATTGCCGGGGCGGGCGCAGATACGCAGTATTTT. Protein sequence: CASSIAGAGADTQYF. This chain links TRBV19 with TRBJ2-3; either TRBD1 or TRBD2 may fit D (5 bases each). Germline CDR1 is LNHDA and CDR2 is SQIVND (reference sequence). V lost 3 bases and J lost 4, with 14 bases in between. The CDR3 has 15 residues.

This clonotype showed up just a few times. The rearrangement uses TRBV28 and TRBJ2-3; D is possibly TRBD2 (7 bases). Germline loops: CDR1 MDHEN, CDR2 SYDVKM. The CDR3 runs 15 residues. V was pared by 6 bases and J by 7 bases, with 20 bases between. This chain's CDR3 is CASRHGGGGRNTQYF. In nucleotides, the CDR3 is TGTGCCAGCAGACACGGAGGGGGGGGGCGGAATACGCAGTATTTT.

This chain joins TRBV20-1 and TRBJ2-5, with 9 positions matching TRBD1. CDR1 DFQATT and CDR2 SNEGSKA come from the germline V gene (reference sequence). The CDR3 runs 14 residues. V was clipped by 5 bases and J by 6 bases; unmatched bases: 10. Here the CDR3 DNA reads TGCAGTGCTCGGGGGACAGGGAACGTGCAGACCCAGTACTTC. Protein: CSARGTGNVQTQYF.

Regarding this clonotype: Just one base apart from a much larger clone, this may be a read error. The chain carries TRBV10-3 and TRBJ2-7; 10 positions match TRBD2. The CDR3 covers 17 residues. CDR1 is ENHRY and CDR2 is SYGVKD in the germline V gene. CDR3 sequence reads: CAFSESLAGESSYEQYF. CDR3 nucleotide sequence: TGTGCCTTCAGTGAGTCTCTAGCGGGAGAATCTTCCTACGAGCAGTACTTC.

V and J are TRBV25-1 and TRBJ2-1; tentatively, D is TRBD1 or TRBD2 (5 bases each). Per the germline V gene, CDR1 is MGHDK and CDR2 is SYGVNS. This CDR3 has 14 residues. V was cut by 8 bases and J by 10 bases, with 21 bases left in between. The CDR3 sequence: CASLPGTPPGEQFF. The CDR3 region has the DNA TGTGCCAGCCTGCCCGGGACCCCCCCCGGCGAGCAGTTCTTC.

The V gene is TRBV28, the J gene TRBJ2-1, with D maybe TRBD2 (6 bases). The germline V gene has CDR1 MDHEN and CDR2 SYDVKM. Trimming stripped 7 bases from V and 8 bases from J, with 18 bases between. CDR3 size: 14 residues. The CDR3 sequence is CASTPAGIADEQFF. CDR3 in DNA: TGTGCCAGCACTCCCGCGGGAATAGCGGATGAGCAGTTCTTC.

This clonotype occurred many times. This chain uses TRBV7-9 with TRBJ2-2; TRBD2 is a possible D gene (7 bases). Germline CDR1 reads SEHNR; CDR2 reads FQNEAQ (reference sequence). The CDR3 sequence is 15 residues long. Trimming removed 5 bases from V and 4 bases from J, with 14 bases in between. The CDR3 DNA is TGTGCCAGCAGCCCCAGGGGAGGGGGCACCGGGGAGCTGTTTTTT. It translates to CASSPRGGGTGELFF.

There are a few counts of this clonotype. V usage is TRBV11-2 and J usage is TRBJ2-1, with 7 bases matching TRBD2. Germline values: CDR1 SGHAT, CDR2 FQNNGV. V lost 5 bases to trimming and J lost 15 bases; unmatched junction nucleotides: 13. The CDR3 loop spans 13 amino acids. CDR3: CASSDIGTTPLFF. CDR3 bases: TGTGCCAGCAGCGATATTGGGACTACCCCCTTGTTCTTC.

The chain carries TRBV29-1 and TRBJ2-7; 7 bases are shared with TRBD1. The junction had 9 bases not matched to a gene; V was cut back by 7 bases and J by 3 bases. CDR3 length: 13 residues. Germline CDR1 and CDR2: SQVTM and ANQGSEA. The CDR3 DNA follows: TGCAGCGCCGAGGGGGCGGACCACTACGAGCAGTACTTC. Its translation: CSAEGADHYEQYF.

This chain links TRBV19 with TRBJ1-5; D unresolved. The V and J ends lost 4 bases and 2 bases respectively, with 12 bases between them. Germline V gene data show CDR1 as LNHDA and CDR2 as SQIVND (reference sequence). There are 15 residues in the CDR3. The CDR3 here is CASSSKGGGNQPQHF. The CDR3 bases are TGTGCCAGTAGTAGCAAGGGAGGAGGCAATCAGCCCCAGCATTTT. Combining the CDR3 with reference TRBV19 and TRBJ1-5 gives the whole variable domain DGGITQSPKYLFRKEGQNVTLSCEQNLNHDAMYWYRQDPGQGLRLIYYSQIVNDFQKGDIAEGYSVSREKKESFPLTVTSAQKNPTAFYLCASSSKGGGNQPQHFGDGTRLSIL.

The chain carries TRBV7-2 and TRBJ2-5, with TRBD2 matching over 9 bases. Germline V gene data show CDR1 as SGHTA and CDR2 as FQGNSA. This CDR3 has 14 amino acids. V shed 6 bases, J shed 7 bases, and the junction held 9 bases outside the gene matches. The CDR3 coding sequence is TGTGCCAGCAGGCCATCTAGCGGGGATGGGACCCAGTACTTC. Its protein product is CASRPSSGDGTQYF.

This chain links TRBV29-1 with TRBJ2-1; the match to TRBD1 covers 11 bases. This CDR3 comprises 15 residues. V lost 7 bases to trimming and J lost 6 bases; unmatched junction nucleotides: 11. Germline lookup yields CDR1 SQVTM and CDR2 ANQGSEA. The CDR3 DNA reads as TGCAGCGCTGGGGCCGGGACAGGGGGGTCCAATGAGCAGTTCTTC. Its translation: CSAGAGTGGSNEQFF.

This clonotype was seen more than once but under ten times. This chain links TRBV6-1 with TRBJ1-1, with 7 nucleotides matching TRBD1. The CDR3 spans 15 residues. Germline lookup yields CDR1 MNHNS and CDR2 SASEGT. J gave up 2 bases and V 6 bases, and 9 bases lay outside the gene matches. The CDR3 bases are TGTGCCAGCAGCCGCCGGACAGGCGTCAACACTGAAGCTTTCTTT. It specifies CASSRRTGVNTEAFF.

This clonotype has just a few counts. CDR3 DNA: TGTGCCAGCAGTTATGTGCAAAACAATGAGCAGTTCTTC. Encoded protein: CASSYVQNNEQFF. The chain recombines TRBV6-5 with TRBJ2-1; D remains ambiguous. The CDR3 contains 13 residues. Germline CDR1 and CDR2: MNHEY and SVGAGI. The germline V and J ends were trimmed by 3 bases and 5 bases, with 8 bases remaining between them.

This chain links TRBV7-3 with TRBJ2-5, with D perhaps assigned TRBD1 or TRBD2 (5 bases each). Trimming cost V 5 bases and J 3 bases, with 10 bases left between them. Germline assignment: CDR1 SGHTA and CDR2 FQGTGA. This CDR3 spans 13 amino acids. In DNA form, the CDR3 reads TGTGCCAGCAGCCCGGGACCTGAAGAGACCCAGTACTTC. Protein product: CASSPGPEETQYF.

In its sample, this clonotype was seen a few times. The chain recombines TRBV21-1 with TRBJ2-6. TRBV21-1 is a known pseudogene. This CDR3 spans 15 amino acids. The CDR3 DNA reads TGTGCCAGCAGCATTCTGGTACCCGGGGCCAACGTCCTGACTTTC. Encoded protein: CASSILVPGANVLTF.

The V gene is TRBV27, the J gene TRBJ2-1, with 8 bases lining up with TRBD2. The V segment lost 2 bases and the J segment 0 bases; nucleotides outside the gene matches: 12. Germline lookup yields CDR1 MNHEY and CDR2 SMNVEV (reference sequence). There are 19 residues in the CDR3. CDR3 bases: TGTGCCAGCAGTTTAATGGCTAGCGGGCTAATGAGCTCCTACAATGAGCAGTTCTTC. Translating gives CASSLMASGLMSSYNEQFF.

This clonotype was recorded a few times. The chain links TRBV7-2 to TRBJ1-4; weak D call: TRBD1 (5 bases). There are 14 residues in the CDR3. Germline V gives CDR1 SGHTA, CDR2 FQGNSA. V lost 3 bases, J lost 7 bases, and 12 bases lay in between. CDR3 protein: CASSFSGISEKLFF. In DNA, the CDR3 is TGTGCCAGCAGCTTTTCAGGGATCAGTGAAAAACTGTTTTTT.

A few counts support this clonotype. This chain connects TRBV14 to TRBJ2-1; TRBD1 aligns across 10 bases. With V trimmed by 4 bases and J by 7 bases, 10 bases remained unmatched. The CDR3 sequence is 16 residues long. CDR1 is SGHDN, CDR2 FVKESK, per germline. Here the CDR3 reads CASSLLRTGGRNEQFF. The CDR3 DNA is TGTGCCAGCAGCCTGCTTCGGACAGGGGGAAGGAATGAGCAGTTCTTC.

The chain recombines TRBV19 with TRBJ2-3; D gene unclear. V was pared by 4 bases and J by 3 bases, with 14 bases between. The CDR3 covers 15 residues. Germline loops: CDR1 LNHDA, CDR2 SQIVND (reference sequence). This CDR3 is CASSTVPIVTDTQYF. Here the CDR3 DNA reads TGTGCCAGTAGTACAGTCCCGATTGTAACAGATACGCAGTATTTT.

The V call is TRBV20-1, the J call TRBJ2-6; D not certain. Germline loops: CDR1 DFQATT, CDR2 SNEGSKA (reference sequence). The ends were cut back, 0 bases at V and 0 bases at J, with 6 bases in the middle. This CDR3 is 15 amino acids long. The CDR3 DNA is TGCAGTGCTAGAGATGCGAACTCTGGGGCCAACGTCCTGACTTTC. Residues: CSARDANSGANVLTF.

This clonotype was counted only a few times. For the CDR3, the DNA is TGTGCCAGCAGCGGAAGTCAGCAAGAGACCCAGTACTTC. This encodes CASSGSQQETQYF. The V call is TRBV9, the J call TRBJ2-5; the D is unclear. V was trimmed by 3 bases and J by 2 bases, leaving 8 bases between them. The CDR3 runs 13 residues. Germline loops: CDR1 SGDLS, CDR2 YYNGEE.